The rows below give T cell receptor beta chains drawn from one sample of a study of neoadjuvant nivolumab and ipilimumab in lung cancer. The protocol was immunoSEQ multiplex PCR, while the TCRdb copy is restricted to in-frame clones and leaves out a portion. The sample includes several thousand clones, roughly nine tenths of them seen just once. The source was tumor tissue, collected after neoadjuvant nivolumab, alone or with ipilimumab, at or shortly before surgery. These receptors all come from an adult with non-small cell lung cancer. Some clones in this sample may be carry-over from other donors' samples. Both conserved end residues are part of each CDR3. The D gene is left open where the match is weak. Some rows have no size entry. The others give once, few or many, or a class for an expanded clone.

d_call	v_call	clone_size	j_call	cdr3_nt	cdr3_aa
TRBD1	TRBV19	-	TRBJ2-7	TGTGCCAGTAACCCCGGGACAGGGAATGTCAACGAGCAGTACTTC	CASNPGTGNVNEQYF
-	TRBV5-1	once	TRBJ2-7	TGCGCCAGCGGGCAGGACGCCTACGAGCAGTACTTC	CASGQDAYEQYF
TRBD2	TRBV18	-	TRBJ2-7	TGTGCCAGCTCACTTAGCGGGAGATGGGACTACGAGCAGTACTTC	CASSLSGRWDYEQYF
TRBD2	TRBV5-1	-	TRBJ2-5	TGCGCCAGCAGCTTGGTTCCTAGCGGGAGGGAGACCCAGTACTTC	CASSLVPSGRETQYF
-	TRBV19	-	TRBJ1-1	TGTGCCAGTAGTGCGACGGGGGGAAGGACTGAAGCTTTCTTT	CASSATGGRTEAFF
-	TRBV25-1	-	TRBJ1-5	TGTGCCAGCAGAGTAAAGGGCGGCAATCAGCCCCAGCATTTT	CASRVKGGNQPQHF
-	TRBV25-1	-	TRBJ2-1	TGTGCCAGCAGAGCCGCACACCCGAAGGACAGCGCCCAGTTCTTC	CASRAAHPKDSAQFF
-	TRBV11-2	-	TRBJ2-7	TGTGCCAGCAGCTTGGGTCCCGCAGGCACCTACGAGCAGTACTTC	CASSLGPAGTYEQYF
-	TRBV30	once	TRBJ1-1	TGTGCCTGGAGTGTGAGGGGCACTGAAGCTTTCTTT	CAWSVRGTEAFF
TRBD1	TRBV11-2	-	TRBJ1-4	TGTGCCAGCAGCGTCGGGACAGGGAGAGGCGAAAAACTGTTTTTT	CASSVGTGRGEKLFF
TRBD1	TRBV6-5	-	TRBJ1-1	TGTGCCAGCAGTTATACGACAGGGGACGACACTGAAGCTTTCTTT	CASSYTTGDDTEAFF
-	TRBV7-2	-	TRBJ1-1	TGTGCCAGCAGCTTCGGAAAGGGCACTGAAGCTTTCTTT	CASSFGKGTEAFF
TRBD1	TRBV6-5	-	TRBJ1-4	TGTGCCAGCAGTTTCCAGGGGGCGCAGGGTGAAAAACTGTTTTTT	CASSFQGAQGEKLFF
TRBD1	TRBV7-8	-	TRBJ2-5	TGTGCCAGCAGCCATCAGGGGGCACCAACCCTCCAAGAGACCCAGTACTTC	CASSHQGAPTLQETQYF
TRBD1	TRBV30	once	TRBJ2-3	TGTGCAAAGGACAGGGGGCAGGGAGATACGCAGTATTTT	CAKDRGQGDTQYF
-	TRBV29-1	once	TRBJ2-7	TGCAGCGTTGAAGGTGACAGCTCCTACGAGCAGTACTTC	CSVEGDSSYEQYF
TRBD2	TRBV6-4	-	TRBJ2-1	TGTGCCAGCAGTGAGGGACTAGCGGGAGCCAATGAGCAGTTCTTC	CASSEGLAGANEQFF
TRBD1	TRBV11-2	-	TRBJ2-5	TGTGCCAGCAGCTTATTCAACCGACAGGGAGAGACCCAGTACTTC	CASSLFNRQGETQYF